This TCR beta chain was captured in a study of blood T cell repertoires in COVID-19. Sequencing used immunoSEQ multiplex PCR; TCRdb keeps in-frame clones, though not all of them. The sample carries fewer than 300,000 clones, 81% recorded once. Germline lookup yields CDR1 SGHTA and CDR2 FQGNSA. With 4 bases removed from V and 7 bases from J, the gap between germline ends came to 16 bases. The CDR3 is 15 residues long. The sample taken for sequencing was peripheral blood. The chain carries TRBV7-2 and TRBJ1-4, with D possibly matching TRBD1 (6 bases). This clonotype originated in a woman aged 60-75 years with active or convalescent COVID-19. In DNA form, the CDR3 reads TGTGCCAGCAGCTCCCCGGGACAACAACTTGAAAAACTGTTTTTT. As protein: CASSSPGQQLEKLFF.